This T cell receptor (beta chain) was captured by sequencing in a study of blood T cell dynamics during melanoma immunotherapy (dated by TCRdb to the early 2020s). Concerning the study at large: Patients had metastatic melanoma and received first-line pembrolizumab or nivolumab plus ipilimumab as standard of care in the United Kingdom. To find early correlates of response, the study profiled the peripheral T cell receptor repertoires of patients with metastatic melanoma both before and after one cycle of checkpoint inhibitor therapy. The training cohort was made up of consecutive patients, while a further independent group of patients from the same centre was pooled to form an external validation set.

The research as a whole found: The relatively small sample size was acknowledged as a potential limitation on generalization of the results. The study could not determine whether the T cell clones driving repertoire changes were melanoma-specific or reflected general immune activation. A bifurcated reorganization of the PBMC repertoire at W3, with increased clonality or increased diversity, was observed in patients who later achieved disease control, unlike in progressors.

The time point label on this specimen signifies: week 3, after first cycle of checkpoint inhibitor. Blood was sampled before treatment (T0) and at week 3 (W3), after the first cycle of checkpoint blockade. Except for two patients with rapid clinical progression, response was assessed 12 weeks after the first infusion by RECIST 1.1; disease control meant complete response, partial response or stable disease. Any patient who had received prior systemic cancer treatment, was on concomitant immunosuppressant therapy or had synchronous other active malignancies was excluded. Bulk PBMC and plasma cell-free DNA were both sequenced for TCR beta so that circulating cells and T cell turnover could be tracked. Lymphoprep and SepMate tubes were used to isolate PBMC from blood, and red cell lysis was then performed. QIAamp DNA Blood Mini kits were used to extract DNA from PBMC and from sorted T cell subsets.

Every bulk PBMC sample had a fixed 350 ng of DNA loaded. TCR beta CDR3 sequences were amplified from genomic DNA with the immunoSEQ TCRb Assay kit following manufacturer instructions. The KAPA Library Quantification Kit for Illumina platforms was used to quantify pooled libraries by qPCR. Pooled libraries were sequenced on an Illumina NextSeq 500, clustered at roughly 0.6-1.2 pM. The authors' pipeline ran thus. TCR data were analyzed using immunoSEQ ANALYZER and the R LymphoSeq package. A rearrangement efficiency score was calculated as productive divided by the sum of productive and non-productive CDR3 sequences. Within each patient, timepoints were compared pairwise for clonality, measured with the Gini coefficient, and for diversity, measured with the Renyi index at alpha=1. In LymphoSeq, clonal relatedness was computed with an edit distance of 3 and repertoire similarity was computed with the Bhattacharyya coefficient. To classify response, a linear discriminant analysis based on week-3 changes in clonality and diversity was built with the R MASS and caret packages. The clones in this table, taken by TCRdb from immuneACCESS, are in-frame only. Not every clone is retained; where verified, under half of the shortfall comes from an unresolved V gene, and the cause of the rest is unknown. For V, J and clone size, that table is used; D and trimming come from the DNA. The sample yields about 4,800 clones; roughly 90% were counted once. Approximately 28% of the sample comes from the top ten.

The germline V gene (reference sequence) sets CDR1 to LNHDA and CDR2 to SQIVND. Trimming removed 10 bases from V and 0 bases from J; the gene matches leave 9 bases unexplained. The CDR3, from cysteine to phenylalanine, totals 15 residues. The read is trimmed to its CDR3 DNA, 45 bases read in frame from base 1. To note about this clone: No cognate antigen has been identified for it. No base quality information exists; no much larger clone differs at one position.

The sequence was obtained from a human donor with melanoma. The sequencing here drew on blood, taken from a patient treated with checkpoint blockade. Here the chain combines TRBV19 and TRBJ1-3, and 7 bases in between align with TRBD1. The nucleotide sequence reads as follows: TGTGCCACGAAAAACAGGGGAATCTCTGGAAACACCATATATTTT. This is translated as CATKNRGISGNTIYF.